The 10 T cell receptor beta chains in this list originate from one sample, sequenced in a study of naive and memory T cell subsets. An equimolar mix of two oligonucleotides served as the beta constant-region primer for TRBC1 and TRBC2. TCRdb reprocessed the UMI-ligation and nested PCR reads with MiXCR, giving one entry per CDR3 protein. The data contain 130,000 to 150,000 distinct CDR3 sequences, about 17% of them singletons. The sample taken for sequencing was naive CD4+ T cells from blood. These receptor sequences come from a human donor in good health.

J is TRBJ1-1 and V is TRBV19, with 8 bases lining up with TRBD1. The CDR3 length is 12 residues. Unmatched junction bases numbered 7, after V lost 5 bases and J lost 11 bases. Looked up from germline, CDR1 is LNHDA and CDR2 is SQIVND (reference sequence). CDR3 amino acids: CASSAQGANAFF. CDR3 sequence (DNA): TGTGCCAGTAGTGCGCAGGGGGCGAACGCTTTCTTT.

This clonotype was counted between two and nine times. V is TRBV10-3 and J is TRBJ2-5, with D hard to call. V was shortened by 3 bases and J by 5 bases, with 16 bases between the two germline ends. Looked up from germline, CDR1 is ENHRY and CDR2 is SYGVKD. The CDR3 sequence is 15 residues long. CDR3 sequence reads: CAISDVLKRLETQYF. CDR3 nucleotides: TGTGCCATCAGTGATGTCTTGAAACGCTTGGAGACCCAGTACTTC.

The chain uses TRBV24-1 and TRBJ2-3; the D gene could be TRBD1 or TRBD2 (5 bases each). The CDR3 totals 16 residues. V lost 4 bases and J lost 4, with 17 bases in between. The germline V gene has CDR1 KGHDR and CDR2 SFDVKD. The CDR3 spells CATSDPGPREPDTQYF. The DNA for the CDR3 is TGTGCCACCAGTGACCCGGGACCGAGAGAGCCAGATACGCAGTATTTT.

This clonotype has more than one count but fewer than ten. The V gene is TRBV3-1, the J gene TRBJ2-2; possibly TRBD2 for D (6 bases). Germline-derived CDR1 and CDR2 are LGHDT and YNNKEL (reference sequence). The V end was cut by 1 base, the J end by 3 bases, with 12 bases between. The CDR3 consists of 16 residues. The CDR3 sequence is CASSQVGGSHTGELFF. CDR3 in DNA: TGTGCCAGCAGCCAAGTTGGGGGGTCTCACACCGGGGAGCTGTTTTTT.

This chain connects TRBV6-2 or TRBV6-3 to TRBJ2-7; TRBD1 matches at 12 bases. This CDR3 contains 15 residues. The V gene end was trimmed by 5 bases and the J gene end by 5 bases; junction bases not matched to a gene: 7. Germline CDR1 is MNHEY and CDR2 is SVGEGT. The CDR3 sequence: CASSNTGQGANEQYF. DNA of the CDR3: TGTGCCAGCAGTAACACGGGACAGGGGGCCAACGAGCAGTACTTC.

This clonotype was picked up a small number of times. The chain has TRBV20-1 and TRBJ2-5, with D perhaps matching TRBD2 (6 bases). This CDR3 region has 13 residues. Trimming stripped 2 bases from V and 5 bases from J, with 12 bases between. The germline V gene has CDR1 DFQATT and CDR2 SNEGSKA (reference sequence). The CDR3 region is CSARRPEGETQYF. The CDR3 region has the DNA TGCAGTGCTAGACGCCCGGAGGGGGAGACCCAGTACTTC.

The chain couples TRBV7-9 to TRBJ1-2; D uncertain. Looked up from germline, CDR1 is SEHNR and CDR2 is FQNEAQ (reference sequence). V was clipped by 6 bases and J by 8 bases, with 13 bases between them. The CDR3 length is 12 residues. The chain's CDR3 is CASSDGGRGYTF. CDR3 nucleotides: TGTGCCAGCAGTGACGGCGGGAGAGGCTACACCTTC.

This clonotype was counted a few times. The V call is TRBV20-1, the J call TRBJ2-1; TRBD2 aligns across 8 bases. The ends lost 6 bases at V and 9 bases at J; junction bases unmatched: 7. The CDR3 has 12 amino acids. CDR1 and CDR2 (germline): DFQATT, SNEGSKA (reference sequence). CDR3 residues: CSARTSSGEQFF. The CDR3 region has the DNA TGCAGTGCCAGGACTAGCTCTGGTGAGCAGTTCTTC.

This clonotype turned up a few times. CDR3 sequence reads: CASGSTGTSGTDTQYF. The DNA for the CDR3 is TGTGCCAGCGGCTCTACCGGGACTAGCGGTACAGATACGCAGTATTTT. The J gene is TRBJ2-3, the V gene TRBV7-2, with 11 bases fitting TRBD2. J lost 3 bases, V lost 8 bases, and 10 bases had no gene match. This CDR3 spans 16 amino acids. The germline CDR1 and CDR2 sequences are SGHTA and FQGNSA.

The table lists this clonotype with a few counts. The CDR3 is CSAPGGSGSSYNEQFF. In nucleotides, the CDR3 is TGCAGTGCCCCAGGGGGTAGCGGGAGCTCCTACAATGAGCAGTTCTTC. This rearrangement joins TRBV20-1 to TRBJ2-1; TRBD2 matches 9 bases. The germline V gene has CDR1 DFQATT and CDR2 SNEGSKA (reference sequence). The junction had 9 bases not matched to a gene; V was cut back by 6 bases and J by 0 bases. The CDR3 is made up of 16 amino acids.